This T cell receptor (beta chain) was observed in a study of technical replicates of blood from several donors. The CDR3 is made up of 16 amino acids. Per germline, CDR1 SGHRS and CDR2 YFSETQ. V lost 2 bases, J lost 0 bases, and 5 bases stayed unmatched. Data came from immunoSEQ multiplex PCR; TCRdb stores just in-frame clones and leaves some out. The sample contains about 82,000 clones, around 96% of which appear only once. The receptor comes from a human donor in good health. The chain employs TRBV5-1 and TRBJ2-1; the match to TRBD1 covers 7 bases. Source material: T cells isolated from PBMCs. The CDR3, as DNA: TGCGCCAGCAGCTTACTACCAGGGGGCTCCTACAATGAGCAGTTCTTC. As protein: CASSLLPGGSYNEQFF.